One TCR beta chain is described in this entry. The source of the sample is a study of cytomegalovirus exposure and HLA in healthy donors. Study context: Sequencing of roughly 180 million T cells in an earlier analysis found roughly 120 million unique TCR beta sequences.

The V gene's germline CDR1 is LNHDA and CDR2 SQIVND (reference sequence). This CDR3 has 14 residues. V trimming: 3 bases; J trimming: 1 base; junction bases outside the gene matches: 2. Primers included in the PCR were 60 Vbeta and 13 Jbeta primers. Sequenced by immunoSEQ multiplex PCR; TCRdb stores in-frame clones only, minus some. In the table there are over 150,000 clones, approximately 81% of which are singletons. V and J are TRBV19 and TRBJ1-2, with 7 bases fitting TRBD1. The TCR was taken from a young woman in good health and CMV-seropositive. The specimen sequenced was PBMCs. DNA of the CDR3: TGTGCCAGTAGTATTCCAGGGGGTAACTATGGCTACACCTTC. This codes for CASSIPGGNYGYTF.